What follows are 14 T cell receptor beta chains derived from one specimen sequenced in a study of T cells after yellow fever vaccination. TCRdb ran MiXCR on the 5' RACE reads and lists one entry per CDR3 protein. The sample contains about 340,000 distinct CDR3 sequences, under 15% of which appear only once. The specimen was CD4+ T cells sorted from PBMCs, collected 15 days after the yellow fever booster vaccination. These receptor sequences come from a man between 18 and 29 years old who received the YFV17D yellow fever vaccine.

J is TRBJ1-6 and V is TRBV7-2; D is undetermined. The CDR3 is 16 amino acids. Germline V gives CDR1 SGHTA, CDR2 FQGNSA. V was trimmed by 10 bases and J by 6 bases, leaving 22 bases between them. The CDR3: CATRPGNGWANSPLHF. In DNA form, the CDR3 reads TGTGCCACCAGGCCGGGGAACGGCTGGGCTAATTCACCCCTCCACTTT.

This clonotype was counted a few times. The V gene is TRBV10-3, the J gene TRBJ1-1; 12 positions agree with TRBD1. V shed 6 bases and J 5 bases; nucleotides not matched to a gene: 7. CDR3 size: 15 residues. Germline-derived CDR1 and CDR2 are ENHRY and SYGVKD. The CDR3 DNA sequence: TGTGCCATCAGACCGGGACAGGGGGCGGATACTGAAGCTTTCTTT. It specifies CAIRPGQGADTEAFF.

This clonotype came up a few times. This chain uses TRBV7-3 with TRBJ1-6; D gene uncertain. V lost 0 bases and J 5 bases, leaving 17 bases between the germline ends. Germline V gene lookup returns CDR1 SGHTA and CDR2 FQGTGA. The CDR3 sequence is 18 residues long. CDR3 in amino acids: CASSLTEPWTVDNSPLHF. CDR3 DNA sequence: TGTGCCAGCAGCTTAACAGAACCGTGGACCGTAGATAATTCACCCCTCCACTTT.

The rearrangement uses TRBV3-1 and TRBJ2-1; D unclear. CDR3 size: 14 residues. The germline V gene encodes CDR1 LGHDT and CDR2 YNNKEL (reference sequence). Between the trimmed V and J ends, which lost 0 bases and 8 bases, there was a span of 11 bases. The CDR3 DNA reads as TGTGCCAGCAGCCAAGATAGGCATATCCATGAGCAGTTCTTC. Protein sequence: CASSQDRHIHEQFF.

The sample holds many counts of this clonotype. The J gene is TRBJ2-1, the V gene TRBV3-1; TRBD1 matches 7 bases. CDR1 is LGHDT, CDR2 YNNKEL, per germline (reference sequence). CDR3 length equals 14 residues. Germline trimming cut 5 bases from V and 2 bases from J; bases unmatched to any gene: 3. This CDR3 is CASSNQGAYNEQFF. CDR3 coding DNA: TGTGCCAGCAGCAACCAGGGGGCCTACAATGAGCAGTTCTTC.

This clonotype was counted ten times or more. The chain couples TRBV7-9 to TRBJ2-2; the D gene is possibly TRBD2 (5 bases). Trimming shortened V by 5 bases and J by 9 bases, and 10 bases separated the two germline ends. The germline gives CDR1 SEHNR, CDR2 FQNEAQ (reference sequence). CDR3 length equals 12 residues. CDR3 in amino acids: CASSPRTRELFF. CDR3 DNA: TGTGCCAGCAGCCCTAGGACTCGGGAGCTGTTTTTT.

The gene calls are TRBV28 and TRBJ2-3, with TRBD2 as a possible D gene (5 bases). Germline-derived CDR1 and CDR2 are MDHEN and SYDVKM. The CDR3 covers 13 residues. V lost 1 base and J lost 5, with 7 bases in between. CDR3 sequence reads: CASSLSGIDTQYF. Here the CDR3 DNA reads TGTGCCAGCAGTTTATCCGGGATAGATACGCAGTATTTT.

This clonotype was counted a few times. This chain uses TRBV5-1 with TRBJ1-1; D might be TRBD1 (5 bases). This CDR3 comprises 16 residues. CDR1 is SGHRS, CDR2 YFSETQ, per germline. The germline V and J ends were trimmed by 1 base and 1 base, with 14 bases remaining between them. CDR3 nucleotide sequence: TGCGCCAGCAGCTTGTATGGGGCAGTAACGAACACTGAAGCTTTCTTT. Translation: CASSLYGAVTNTEAFF.

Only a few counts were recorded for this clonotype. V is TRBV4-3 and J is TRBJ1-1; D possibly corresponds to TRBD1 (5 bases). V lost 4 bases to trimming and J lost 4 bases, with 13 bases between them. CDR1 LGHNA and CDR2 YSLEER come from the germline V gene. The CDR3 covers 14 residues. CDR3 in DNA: TGCGCCAGCAGCCGGTACCCGGGACCCACTGAAGCTTTCTTT. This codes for CASSRYPGPTEAFF.

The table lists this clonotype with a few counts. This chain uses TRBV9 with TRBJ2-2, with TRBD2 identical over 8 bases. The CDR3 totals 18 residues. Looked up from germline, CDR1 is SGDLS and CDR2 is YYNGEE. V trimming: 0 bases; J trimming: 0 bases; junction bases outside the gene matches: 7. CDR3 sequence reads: CASSVVQRGFSNTGELFF. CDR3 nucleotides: TGTGCCAGCAGCGTAGTCCAGCGGGGGTTTTCGAACACCGGGGAGCTGTTTTTT.

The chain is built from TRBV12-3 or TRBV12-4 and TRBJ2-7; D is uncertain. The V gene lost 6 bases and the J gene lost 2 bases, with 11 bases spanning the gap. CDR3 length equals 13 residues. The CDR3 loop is CASSVLEPYEQYF. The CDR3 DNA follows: TGTGCCAGCAGCGTACTGGAACCCTACGAGCAGTACTTC.

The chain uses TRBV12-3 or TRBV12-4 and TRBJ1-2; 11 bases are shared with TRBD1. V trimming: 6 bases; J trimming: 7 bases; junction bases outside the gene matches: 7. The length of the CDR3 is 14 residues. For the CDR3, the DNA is TGTGCCAGCAGCCTCGGACAGGGGGCAGCTGGCTACACCTTC. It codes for CASSLGQGAAGYTF.

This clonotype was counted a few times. The CDR3 nucleotides are TGTGCCAGCAGCCAAGATTTGGAGGGGCCGGGAGGGGCCAACGTCCTGACTTTC. It is translated as CASSQDLEGPGGANVLTF. The genes are TRBV4-2 and TRBJ2-6, with D possibly matching TRBD2 (6 bases). Germline values: CDR1 LGHNA, CDR2 YNFKEQ. This CDR3 contains 18 residues. The V end lost 0 bases, the J end lost 4 bases, and 16 bases lay between the germline ends.

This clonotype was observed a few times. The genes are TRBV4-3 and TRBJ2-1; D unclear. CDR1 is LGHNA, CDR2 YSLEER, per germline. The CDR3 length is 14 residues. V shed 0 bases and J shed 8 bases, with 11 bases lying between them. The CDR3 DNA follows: TGCGCCAGCAGCCAAGATCGAGGTACCGATGAGCAGTTCTTC. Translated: CASSQDRGTDEQFF.